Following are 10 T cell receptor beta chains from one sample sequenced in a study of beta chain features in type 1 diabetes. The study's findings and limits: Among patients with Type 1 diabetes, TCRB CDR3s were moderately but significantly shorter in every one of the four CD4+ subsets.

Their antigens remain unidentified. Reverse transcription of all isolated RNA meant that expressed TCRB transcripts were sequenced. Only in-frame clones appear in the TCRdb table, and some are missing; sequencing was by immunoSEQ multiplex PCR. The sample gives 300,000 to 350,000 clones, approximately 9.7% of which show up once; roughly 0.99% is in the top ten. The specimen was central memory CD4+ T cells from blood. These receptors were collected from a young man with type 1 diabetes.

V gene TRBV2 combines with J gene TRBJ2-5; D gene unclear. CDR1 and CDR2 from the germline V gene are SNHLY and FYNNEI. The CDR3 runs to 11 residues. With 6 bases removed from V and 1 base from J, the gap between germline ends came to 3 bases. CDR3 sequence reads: CASSPQETQYF. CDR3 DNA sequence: TGTGCCAGCAGCCCCCAAGAGACCCAGTACTTC.

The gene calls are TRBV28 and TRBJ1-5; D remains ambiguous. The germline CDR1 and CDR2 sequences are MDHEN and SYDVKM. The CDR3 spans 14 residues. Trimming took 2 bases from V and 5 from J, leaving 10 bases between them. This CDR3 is CASSLIQRDQPQHF. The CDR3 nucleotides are TGTGCCAGCAGTTTAATCCAAAGGGATCAGCCCCAGCATTTT.

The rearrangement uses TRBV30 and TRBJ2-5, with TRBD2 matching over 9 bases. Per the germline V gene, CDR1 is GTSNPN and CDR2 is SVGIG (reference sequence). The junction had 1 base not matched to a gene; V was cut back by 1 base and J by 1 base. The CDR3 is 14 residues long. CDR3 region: CAWSGSGGQETQYF. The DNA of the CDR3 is TGTGCCTGGAGTGGTAGCGGGGGCCAAGAGACCCAGTACTTC. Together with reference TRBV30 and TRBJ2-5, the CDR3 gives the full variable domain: SQTIHQWPATLVQPVGSPLSLECTVEGTSNPNLYWYRQAAGRGLQLLFYSVGIGQISSEVPQNLSASRPQDRQFILSSKKLLLSDSGFYLCAWSGSGGQETQYFGPGTRLLVL.

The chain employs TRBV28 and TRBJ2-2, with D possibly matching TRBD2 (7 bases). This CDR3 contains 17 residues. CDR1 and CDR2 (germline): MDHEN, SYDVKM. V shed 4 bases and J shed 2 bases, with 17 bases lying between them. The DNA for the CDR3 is TGTGCCAGCAGTTCTCCCCGGGGGGCAGTTAACACCGGGGAGCTGTTTTTT. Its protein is CASSSPRGAVNTGELFF.

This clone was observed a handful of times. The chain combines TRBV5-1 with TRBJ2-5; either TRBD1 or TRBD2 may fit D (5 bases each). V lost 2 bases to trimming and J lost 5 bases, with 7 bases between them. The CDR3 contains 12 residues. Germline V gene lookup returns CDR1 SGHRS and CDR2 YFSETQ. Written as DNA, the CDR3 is TGCGCCAGCAGCTTTGAGGGGGAGACCCAGTACTTC. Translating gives CASSFEGETQYF.

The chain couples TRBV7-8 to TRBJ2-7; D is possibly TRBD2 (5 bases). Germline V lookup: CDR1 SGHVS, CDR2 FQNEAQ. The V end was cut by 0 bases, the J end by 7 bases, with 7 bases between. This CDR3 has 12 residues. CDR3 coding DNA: TGTGCCAGCAGCTTAGCGCCGGGGGAGCAGTACTTC. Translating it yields CASSLAPGEQYF.

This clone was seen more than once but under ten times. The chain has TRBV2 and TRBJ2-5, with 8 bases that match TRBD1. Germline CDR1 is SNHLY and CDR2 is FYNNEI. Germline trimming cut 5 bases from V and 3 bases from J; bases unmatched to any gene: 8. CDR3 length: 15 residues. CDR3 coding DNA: TGTGCCAGCAGTTTCTCAGGGGGCTCGAAAGAGACCCAGTACTTC. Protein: CASSFSGGSKETQYF.

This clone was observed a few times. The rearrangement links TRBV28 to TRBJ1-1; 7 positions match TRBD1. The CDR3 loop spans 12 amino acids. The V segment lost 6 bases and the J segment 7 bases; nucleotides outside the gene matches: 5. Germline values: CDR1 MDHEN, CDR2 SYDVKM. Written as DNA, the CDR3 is TGTGCCAGCAGAGTCACAGGGGTTGAAGCTTTCTTT. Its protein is CASRVTGVEAFF.

The CDR3 region is CASSSTGGETQYF. The CDR3 region has the DNA TGTGCCAGCTCATCAACAGGGGGCGAGACCCAGTACTTC. This chain uses TRBV18 with TRBJ2-5; 9 nucleotides align to TRBD1. Germline values: CDR1 KGHSH, CDR2 LQKENI. Losses at the gene ends were 5 bases for V and 5 bases for J; bases not matched to a gene: 3. There are 13 residues in the CDR3.

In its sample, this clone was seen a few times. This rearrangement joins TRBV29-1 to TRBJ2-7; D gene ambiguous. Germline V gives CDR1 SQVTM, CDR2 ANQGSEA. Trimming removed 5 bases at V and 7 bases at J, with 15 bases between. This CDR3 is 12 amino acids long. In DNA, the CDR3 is TGCAGCGTTTTGGTTCTCGCGGAGGAGCAGTACTTC. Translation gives CSVLVLAEEQYF.